This TCR beta chain was sequenced during a study of quantifying T cell responses using KT2 cells. Study-level background: RNA was reverse transcribed with TCR alpha and beta constant-region primers.

Trimming removed 7 bases at V and 2 bases at J, with 9 bases between. Per the germline V gene, CDR1 is LNHDA and CDR2 is SQIVND (reference sequence). There are 13 residues in the CDR3. Notes on the study in general: Counts of KT2 alpha and beta sequences rose linearly with the number of KT2 cells added.

This clonotype was counted many times. The antigen is not known. A single-stranded UMI oligo with SP2 sequence was ligated to cDNA 3' ends. The first PCR ran roughly 4 cycles with an equimolar RC1.1 and RC1.2 beta primer mix. TCRdb used MiXCR to reprocess the UMI-ligation and nested PCR reads, holding one entry per CDR3 protein. The data contain approximately 43,000 distinct CDR3 sequences, about a sixth of them singletons. KT2, a clone with a known TCR, was spiked into unfractionated PBMC. Different KT2-to-PBMC ratios were created with a constant PBMC count. The sequence derives from a human donor. The chain joins TRBV19 to TRBJ1-5; TRBD1 is a possible D gene (5 bases). Source material: PBMCs spiked with cells of the T cell clone KT2. The CDR3 is CASTVGGNQPQHF. Here the CDR3 DNA reads TGTGCCAGTACGGTGGGGGGCAATCAGCCCCAGCATTTT.